A single sample is the source of the 25 T cell receptor beta chains below, sequenced in a study of cytomegalovirus exposure and HLA in healthy donors. Use of 60 Vbeta and 13 Jbeta primers characterized the PCR. Profiling relied on immunoSEQ multiplex PCR, and the TCRdb table lists in-frame clones only, not all of them. Of 100,000 to 150,000 clones listed, around 74% are singletons. Sequencing was performed on PBMCs. Receptors originate from a woman in her 50s in good health and CMV-seropositive.

This clone turned up a few times. This chain uses TRBV18 with TRBJ2-5; a weak D match, TRBD2 (6 bases). CDR1 and CDR2 from the germline V gene are KGHSH and LQKENI. Trimming pared 3 bases from V and 5 bases from J, leaving 13 bases between. The CDR3 extends over 14 amino acids. Written as DNA, the CDR3 is TGTGCCAGCTCACCCCCCCCGGGGGACGAGACCCAGTACTTC. This sequence encodes CASSPPPGDETQYF.

This clone was recorded a few times. The rearrangement joins TRBV4-3 to TRBJ2-6; 7 positions agree with TRBD1. The CDR3 spans 17 residues. Germline V gene sequence: CDR1 LGHNA, CDR2 YSLEER. J lost 0 bases, V lost 0 bases, and 2 bases had no gene match. The CDR3 DNA sequence: TGCGCCAGCAGCCAAGAGTACAGGGGCTCTGGGGCCAACGTCCTGACTTTC. Amino acids: CASSQEYRGSGANVLTF.

The chain recombines TRBV5-4 with TRBJ2-7; D remains ambiguous. The length of the CDR3 is 16 residues. Germline V CDR1 and CDR2: SGHNT, YYREEE (reference sequence). Trimming took off 0 bases at V and 1 base at J, with 14 bases between the two ends. CDR3 DNA: TGTGCCAGCAGCTTGGTAGCCCGAGGCCCTTCCTACGAGCAGTACTTC. Protein product: CASSLVARGPSYEQYF. The whole variable domain, filled in from reference TRBV5-4 and TRBJ2-7, reads ETGVTQSPTHLIKTRGQQVTLRCSSQSGHNTVSWYQQALGQGPQFIFQYYREEENGRGNFPPRFSGLQFPNYSSELNVNALELDDSALYLCASSLVARGPSYEQYFGPGTRLTVT.

V usage is TRBV27 and J usage is TRBJ1-6; D is unclear. CDR1 and CDR2 (germline): MNHEY, SMNVEV (reference sequence). Trimming shortened V by 5 bases and J by 0 bases, and 14 bases separated the two germline ends. This CDR3 spans 17 amino acids. CDR3 nucleotide sequence: TGTGCCAGCAGTCCGCCCGTAGGGAGCTCCTATAATTCACCCCTCCACTTT. This sequence encodes CASSPPVGSSYNSPLHF.

This sequence joins TRBV6-6 and TRBJ2-7, with 9 bases matching TRBD1. V shed 2 bases and J 6 bases; nucleotides not matched to a gene: 5. The length of the CDR3 is 14 residues. Germline V gene sequence: CDR1 MNHNY, CDR2 SVGAGI (reference sequence). The CDR3 region has the DNA TGTGCCAGCAGTTACGCAGGGACAGGGAGCGAGCAGTACTTC. It specifies CASSYAGTGSEQYF.

This chain uses TRBV6-4 with TRBJ2-3; D is uncertain. The V and J ends lost 4 bases and 2 bases respectively, with 13 bases between them. Germline V gives CDR1 MRHNA, CDR2 SNTAGT. There are 15 residues in the CDR3. CDR3 loop: CASSAFHTSTDTQYF. For the CDR3, the DNA is TGTGCCAGCAGTGCGTTCCATACTTCCACAGATACGCAGTATTTT.

This clone was found a few times. Other DNA sequences in this sample translate to the same CDR3. This chain uses TRBV10-1 with TRBJ2-5, with D unclear. V shed 0 bases and J shed 2 bases, with 7 bases lying between them. The CDR3 length is 14 residues. Germline-derived CDR1 and CDR2 are WNHNN and SYGVQD (reference sequence). The CDR3 DNA reads TGCGCCAGCAGTGAGTCCGGCGGTCAAGAGACCCAGTACTTC. As protein: CASSESGGQETQYF.

The chain uses TRBV7-6 and TRBJ2-7, with 13 bases lining up with TRBD2. The germline CDR1 and CDR2 sequences are SGHVS and FNYEAQ. This CDR3 has 15 residues. The trim removed 5 bases at V and 3 bases at J, leaving 4 bases unmatched. This chain's CDR3 is CASSPRTSGGYEQYF. The CDR3 nucleotides are TGTGCCAGCAGCCCCAGGACTAGCGGGGGCTACGAGCAGTACTTC. The variable domain in full, completed from reference TRBV7-6 and TRBJ2-7, reads GAGVSQSPRYKVTKRGQDVALRCDPISGHVSLYWYRQALGQGPEFLTYFNYEAQQDKSGLPNDRFSAERPEGSISTLTIQRTEQRDSAMYRCASSPRTSGGYEQYFGPGTRLTVT.

V gene TRBV4-2 combines with J gene TRBJ2-3, with 7 bases fitting TRBD2. This CDR3 is 17 amino acids long. From germline, CDR1 is LGHNA and CDR2 YNFKEQ. V lost 1 base, J lost 2 bases, and 9 bases stayed unmatched. CDR3 residues: CASSQGGWGGDTDTQYF. CDR3 nucleotide sequence: TGTGCCAGCAGCCAAGGCGGGTGGGGGGGAGACACAGATACGCAGTATTTT.

This chain uses TRBV9 with TRBJ2-5; the match to TRBD2 covers 9 bases. V was clipped by 4 bases and J by 5 bases; unmatched bases: 12. From germline, CDR1 is SGDLS and CDR2 YYNGEE. The CDR3 extends over 16 amino acids. The CDR3 bases are TGTGCCAGCAGCCCCCAATCGCGGGGGGGCTTGGAGACCCAGTACTTC. This sequence encodes CASSPQSRGGLETQYF.

The sample holds one count of this clone. The chain joins TRBV11-1 to TRBJ2-2; 12 bases agree with TRBD2. With V trimmed by 5 bases and J by 7 bases, 14 bases remained unmatched. Germline-derived CDR1 and CDR2 are SGHAT and FQDESV (reference sequence). The CDR3 loop spans 18 amino acids. DNA for the CDR3: TGTGCCAGCAGCCCGGTTCGGCTAGCGGGGGGGCATGGCGGGGAGCTGTTTTTT. Amino acids: CASSPVRLAGGHGGELFF.

The chain carries TRBV4-1 and TRBJ1-1; TRBD1 might be the D (6 bases). Germline V gene data show CDR1 as MGHRA and CDR2 as YSYEKL. The CDR3 loop spans 14 amino acids. V was shortened by 4 bases and J by 7 bases, with 16 bases between the two germline ends. Here the CDR3 DNA reads TGCGCCAGCAGCCGAACAGGGCAGGCGTTTGAAGCTTTCTTT. Translating gives CASSRTGQAFEAFF.

This clone was counted once. The V gene is TRBV19, the J gene TRBJ2-6; D remains ambiguous. This CDR3 has 15 residues. Germline assignment: CDR1 LNHDA and CDR2 SQIVND (reference sequence). Deletions cut 7 bases from V and 0 bases from J, with 10 bases between. CDR3 amino acids: CASKTVSSGANVLTF. CDR3 sequence (DNA): TGTGCCAGTAAAACAGTCAGCTCTGGGGCCAACGTCCTGACTTTC.

The chain joins TRBV10-3 to TRBJ1-2; D possibly corresponds to TRBD1 (6 bases). Trimming removed 2 bases at V and 8 bases at J, with 12 bases between. Germline V CDR1 and CDR2: ENHRY, SYGVKD. The CDR3 length is 13 residues. The CDR3, as DNA: TGTGCCATCAGTGAGGGGGTAGGGGGAGGCTACACCTTC. As protein: CAISEGVGGGYTF.

This clone was detected once. The chain has TRBV7-2 and TRBJ2-7; D remains ambiguous. V gave up 1 base and J gave up 6 bases, with 7 bases separating them. The CDR3 totals 12 residues. Germline assignment: CDR1 SGHTA and CDR2 FQGNSA. CDR3 nucleotides: TGTGCCAGCAGCTTAGTTGCGGTCGAGCAGTACTTC. Its protein is CASSLVAVEQYF.

There are a few counts of this clone. The V call is TRBV6-6, the J call TRBJ2-5; tentative D call: TRBD1 (5 bases). The CDR3 length is 14 residues. Germline V CDR1 and CDR2: MNHNY, SVGAGI (reference sequence). V lost 5 bases and J lost 1, with 11 bases in between. The CDR3 spells CASSTRQTQETQYF. The CDR3 nucleotides read TGTGCCAGCAGTACCCGACAGACCCAAGAGACCCAGTACTTC.

The chain joins TRBV7-2 to TRBJ2-5; a weak D match, TRBD2 (6 bases). The CDR3 is made up of 15 amino acids. V shed 2 bases and J shed 4 bases, with 14 bases lying between them. Germline CDR1 reads SGHTA; CDR2 reads FQGNSA. In DNA, the CDR3 is TGTGCCAGCAGCTTATTCGGGGGTGGTTTAGAGACCCAGTACTTC. Its protein product is CASSLFGGGLETQYF.

Turning to this clone: Different DNA sequences within this sample yield the same CDR3. V and J are TRBV5-1 and TRBJ2-5, with TRBD1 matching over 7 bases. CDR3 length: 14 residues. Germline V gives CDR1 SGHRS, CDR2 YFSETQ. Trimming at V came to 0 bases and at J to 1 base, leaving 0 bases not matched to a gene. The CDR3: CASSLGTGQETQYF. CDR3 DNA sequence: TGCGCCAGCAGCTTGGGGACAGGCCAAGAGACCCAGTACTTC.

The chain combines TRBV6-5 with TRBJ2-2; 12 positions match TRBD2. The V gene's germline CDR1 is MNHEY and CDR2 SVGAGI. V shed 6 bases and J 4 bases; nucleotides not matched to a gene: 3. This CDR3 spans 15 amino acids. Written as DNA, the CDR3 is TGTGCCAGCAGGCCGGGACTAGCGGGCACCGGGGAGCTGTTTTTT. It codes for CASRPGLAGTGELFF.

This CDR3 reads CASRRSSGVIEQYF. The CDR3 coding sequence is TGTGCCAGCCGCCGTTCCAGCGGGGTAATCGAGCAGTACTTC. This chain connects TRBV19 to TRBJ2-7; TRBD2 matches at 7 bases. CDR1 and CDR2 (germline): LNHDA, SQIVND (reference sequence). CDR3 length equals 14 residues. Trimming removed 9 bases from V and 6 bases from J; junction bases left unmatched: 14.

The chain combines TRBV7-3 with TRBJ2-7; the match to TRBD2 covers 7 bases. This CDR3 has 13 amino acids. The J segment lost 3 bases and the V segment lost 4 bases, leaving 3 bases of the junction unmatched. The germline V gene has CDR1 SGHTA and CDR2 FQGTGA. The CDR3 region has the DNA TGTGCCAGCAGCTCCCGCGGGGGCTACGAGCAGTACTTC. This codes for CASSSRGGYEQYF.

This clone turned up a few times. The gene calls are TRBV14 and TRBJ1-1; D possibly corresponds to TRBD1 (6 bases). Trimming left V 5 bases short and J 1 base short, with 11 bases between. The CDR3 consists of 14 residues. Looked up from germline, CDR1 is SGHDN and CDR2 is FVKESK. The CDR3 protein is CASSLGHSNTEAFF. CDR3 bases: TGTGCCAGCAGCTTGGGACACTCGAACACTGAAGCTTTCTTT.

J is TRBJ2-1 and V is TRBV10-3; no clear D. CDR1 and CDR2 (germline): ENHRY, SYGVKD. CDR3 length: 16 residues. Trimming removed 3 bases from V and 6 bases from J, with 18 bases in between. CDR3 DNA sequence: TGTGCCATCAGTGACTCCGGGTCCAATCTACTCAATGAGCAGTTCTTC. This translates into CAISDSGSNLLNEQFF.

V is TRBV6-5 and J is TRBJ1-1, with D possibly matching TRBD1 (5 bases). This CDR3 contains 13 residues. The germline V gene has CDR1 MNHEY and CDR2 SVGAGI. The V gene lost 2 bases and the J gene lost 8 bases, with 12 bases spanning the gap. Here the CDR3 DNA reads TGTGCCAGCAGTTACGGGCAGGGCCCCGAAGCTTTCTTT. It translates to CASSYGQGPEAFF.

The chain couples TRBV10-1 to TRBJ2-5; TRBD2 matches at 7 bases. CDR1 WNHNN and CDR2 SYGVQD come from the germline V gene (reference sequence). V gave up 5 bases and J gave up 2 bases; unmatched junction bases: 8. This CDR3 comprises 15 residues. The CDR3 nucleotides read TGCGCCAGCAGTCCAGCGAGCGGGGCTCAAGAGACCCAGTACTTC. Translating gives CASSPASGAQETQYF.